The rows below give T cell receptor beta chains drawn from one sample of a study of shared clonotypes between healthy human individuals. Using immunoSEQ multiplex PCR, the repertoire was profiled, and TCRdb retains in-frame clones only, with some absent. This table holds more than 400,000 clones, 95% to 97% found once. Source material: naive CD4+ T cells sorted from blood. These receptors were collected from a woman aged 25 to 45 in good health. Both conserved end residues are part of each CDR3. The D gene is left open where the match is weak. Only some rows state a clone size, as once, few, many or a class for expanded clones.

d_gene: -
abundance: -
j_gene: TRBJ2-7
v_gene: TRBV7-3
CDR3nt: TGTGCCAGCAGCTCCCCGTCGGGGTCCTACGAGCAGTACTTC
CDR3aa: CASSSPSGSYEQYF

d_gene: -
abundance: -
j_gene: TRBJ2-5
v_gene: TRBV7-3
CDR3nt: TGTGCCAGCAGCTTAAGGACCCAAGAGACCCAGTACTTC
CDR3aa: CASSLRTQETQYF

d_gene: TRBD1
abundance: -
j_gene: TRBJ2-1
v_gene: TRBV28
CDR3nt: TGTGCCAGCAGTGACTCCCCGGGACAGGGCCACAATGAGCAGTTCTTC
CDR3aa: CASSDSPGQGHNEQFF

d_gene: -
abundance: -
j_gene: TRBJ2-5
v_gene: TRBV7-7
CDR3nt: TGTGCCAGCAGCCCGGCTGGGGGACAAGAGACCCAGTACTTC
CDR3aa: CASSPAGGQETQYF

d_gene: -
abundance: -
j_gene: TRBJ2-1
v_gene: TRBV5-6
CDR3nt: TGTGCCAGCAGCCTGCGGGGCGGGACCTACTCCTACAATGAGCAGTTCTTC
CDR3aa: CASSLRGGTYSYNEQFF

d_gene: -
abundance: -
j_gene: TRBJ1-5
v_gene: TRBV19
CDR3nt: TGTGCCAGTAGTCCAACCCCCGGACAGAATAGCAATCAGCCCCAGCATTTT
CDR3aa: CASSPTPGQNSNQPQHF

d_gene: -
abundance: -
j_gene: TRBJ1-1
v_gene: TRBV28
CDR3nt: TGTGCCAGCAGTTCCGTCTGGAGAACTGAAGCTTTCTTT
CDR3aa: CASSSVWRTEAFF

d_gene: -
abundance: -
j_gene: TRBJ2-2
v_gene: TRBV9
CDR3nt: TGTGCCAGCAGCGTAGAAGGGGTAACCGGGGAGCTGTTTTTT
CDR3aa: CASSVEGVTGELFF

d_gene: -
abundance: -
j_gene: TRBJ2-1
v_gene: TRBV19
CDR3nt: TGTGCCAGTAGTGTAACCGGGGAGCAGTTCTTC
CDR3aa: CASSVTGEQFF

d_gene: -
abundance: few
j_gene: TRBJ1-1
v_gene: TRBV7-9
CDR3nt: TGTGCCAGCAGCTCACAGGGCGGGGGAACTGAAGCTTTCTTT
CDR3aa: CASSSQGGGTEAFF

d_gene: TRBD1
abundance: once
j_gene: TRBJ2-2
v_gene: TRBV5-1
CDR3nt: TGCGCCAGCAGCTTGGCCGGGACAGGGTCGACCGGGGAGCTGTTTTTT
CDR3aa: CASSLAGTGSTGELFF

d_gene: -
abundance: -
j_gene: TRBJ1-4
v_gene: TRBV10-1
CDR3nt: TGCGCCAGCAGTGAGTCGACCGGTAATGAAAAACTGTTTTTT
CDR3aa: CASSESTGNEKLFF

d_gene: -
abundance: -
j_gene: TRBJ1-6
v_gene: TRBV4-2
CDR3nt: TGTGCCAGCAGCCAAGATCAAGGGGGGGTGGTTAATTCACCCCTCCACTTT
CDR3aa: CASSQDQGGVVNSPLHF

d_gene: -
abundance: -
j_gene: TRBJ2-2
v_gene: TRBV2
CDR3nt: TGTGCCAGCAGTGAAAGGGACACCGGGGAGCTGTTTTTT
CDR3aa: CASSERDTGELFF

d_gene: TRBD1
abundance: -
j_gene: TRBJ2-3
v_gene: TRBV2
CDR3nt: TGTGCCAGCAGTTCCGGGACAGCCACAGATACGCAGTATTTT
CDR3aa: CASSSGTATDTQYF

d_gene: -
abundance: -
j_gene: TRBJ2-2
v_gene: TRBV28
CDR3nt: TGTGCCAGCTGGGGGACCTACACCGGGGAGCTGTTTTTT
CDR3aa: CASWGTYTGELFF

d_gene: TRBD1
abundance: once
j_gene: TRBJ2-7
v_gene: TRBV7-8
CDR3nt: TGTGCCAGCAGCCAAGAAGGGACAGCCTACGAGCAGTACTTC
CDR3aa: CASSQEGTAYEQYF

d_gene: TRBD1
abundance: -
j_gene: TRBJ2-7
v_gene: TRBV28
CDR3nt: TGTGCCAGCAGCCCCGGGACAGGGGGCTGGGAGCAGTACTTC
CDR3aa: CASSPGTGGWEQYF

d_gene: -
abundance: -
j_gene: TRBJ1-4
v_gene: TRBV30
CDR3nt: TGTGCCTGGAGTGTAAAGACAACTAATGAAAAACTGTTTTTT
CDR3aa: CAWSVKTTNEKLFF

d_gene: -
abundance: -
j_gene: TRBJ1-1
v_gene: TRBV19
CDR3nt: TGTGCCAGTAGTATAGATCGAGGGGCACGAGTTTGGGCAGCTTTCTTT
CDR3aa: CASSIDRGARVWAAFF

d_gene: -
abundance: -
j_gene: TRBJ2-7
v_gene: TRBV11-2
CDR3nt: TGTGCCAGCAGCTCCCGAAGACAGGCATACGAGCAGTACTTC
CDR3aa: CASSSRRQAYEQYF

d_gene: -
abundance: -
j_gene: TRBJ1-1
v_gene: TRBV2
CDR3nt: TGTGCCAGCAACCGGGTGGAAACTGAAGCTTTCTTT
CDR3aa: CASNRVETEAFF

d_gene: TRBD1
abundance: -
j_gene: TRBJ2-7
v_gene: TRBV7-9
CDR3nt: TGTGCCAGCAGCCCCGGGACAGGCATCTACGAGCAGTACTTC
CDR3aa: CASSPGTGIYEQYF

d_gene: -
abundance: -
j_gene: TRBJ1-4
v_gene: TRBV5-6
CDR3nt: TGTGCCAGCAGCTTCAGACCGGGACAAGAAAAACTGTTTTTT
CDR3aa: CASSFRPGQEKLFF

d_gene: TRBD1
abundance: -
j_gene: TRBJ1-2
v_gene: TRBV2
CDR3nt: TGTGCCGGGAGAAGACAGGGCTTGAACTATGGCTACACCTTC
CDR3aa: CAGRRQGLNYGYTF

d_gene: -
abundance: once
j_gene: TRBJ1-1
v_gene: TRBV27
CDR3nt: TGTGCCAGCAGCCTCACTAGGGCCACTGAAGCTTTCTTT
CDR3aa: CASSLTRATEAFF

d_gene: -
abundance: -
j_gene: TRBJ2-2
v_gene: TRBV18
CDR3nt: TGTGCCAGCTCAACGAAAGGACAGCCGGTCGGGGAGCTGTTTTTT
CDR3aa: CASSTKGQPVGELFF

d_gene: -
abundance: -
j_gene: TRBJ1-1
v_gene: TRBV20-1
CDR3nt: TGCAGTGCCCCAGATAACACTGAAGCTTTCTTT
CDR3aa: CSAPDNTEAFF

d_gene: -
abundance: -
j_gene: TRBJ2-2
v_gene: TRBV11-2
CDR3nt: TGTGCCAGCAGCTTAGTTGTTAACACCGGGGAGCTGTTTTTT
CDR3aa: CASSLVVNTGELFF

d_gene: -
abundance: -
j_gene: TRBJ2-7
v_gene: TRBV7-9
CDR3nt: TGTGCTGGGGAGGAAGGTCCCTACGAGCAGTACTTC
CDR3aa: CAGEEGPYEQYF

d_gene: TRBD1
abundance: -
j_gene: TRBJ2-5
v_gene: TRBV6-1
CDR3nt: TGTGCCAGCAGCCGGACAGGGGCTGGGACCCAGTACTTC
CDR3aa: CASSRTGAGTQYF

d_gene: -
abundance: -
j_gene: TRBJ1-4
v_gene: TRBV18
CDR3nt: TGTGCCAGCTCACCTTCCAGGGGCATTAATGAAAAACTGTTTTTT
CDR3aa: CASSPSRGINEKLFF